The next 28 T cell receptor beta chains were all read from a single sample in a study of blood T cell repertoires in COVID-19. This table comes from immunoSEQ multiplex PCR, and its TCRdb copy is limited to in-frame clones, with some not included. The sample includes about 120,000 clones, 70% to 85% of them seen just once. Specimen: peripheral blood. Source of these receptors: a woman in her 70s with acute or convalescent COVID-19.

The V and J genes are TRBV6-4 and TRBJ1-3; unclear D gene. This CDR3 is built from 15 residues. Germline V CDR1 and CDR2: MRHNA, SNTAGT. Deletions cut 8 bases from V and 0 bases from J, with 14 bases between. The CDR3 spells CASPASSVSGNTIYF. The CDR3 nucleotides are TGTGCCAGCCCCGCGTCGTCTGTCTCTGGAAACACCATATATTTT.

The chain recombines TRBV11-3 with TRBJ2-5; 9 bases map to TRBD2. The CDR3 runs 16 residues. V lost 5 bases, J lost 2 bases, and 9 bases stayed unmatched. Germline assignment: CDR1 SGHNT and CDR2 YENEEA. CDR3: CASSPGSGGRQETQYF. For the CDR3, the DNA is TGTGCCAGCAGCCCGGGGAGCGGGGGGCGACAAGAGACCCAGTACTTC.

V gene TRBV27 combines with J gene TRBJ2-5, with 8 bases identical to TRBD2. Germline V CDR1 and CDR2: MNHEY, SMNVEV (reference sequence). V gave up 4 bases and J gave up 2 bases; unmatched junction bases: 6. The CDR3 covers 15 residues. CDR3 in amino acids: CASSSNLAGQETQYF. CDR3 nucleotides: TGTGCCAGCAGTTCGAATTTAGCGGGGCAAGAGACCCAGTACTTC.

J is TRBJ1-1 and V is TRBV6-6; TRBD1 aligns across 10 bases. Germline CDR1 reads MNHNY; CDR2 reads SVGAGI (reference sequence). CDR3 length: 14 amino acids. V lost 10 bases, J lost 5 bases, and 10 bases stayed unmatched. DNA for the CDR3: TGTGCCACCCGACAGGGGGCGGATGGGACTGAAGCTTTCTTT. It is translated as CATRQGADGTEAFF.

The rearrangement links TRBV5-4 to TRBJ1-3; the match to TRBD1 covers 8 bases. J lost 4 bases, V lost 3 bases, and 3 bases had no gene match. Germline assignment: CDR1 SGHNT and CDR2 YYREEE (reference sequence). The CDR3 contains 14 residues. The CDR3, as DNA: TGTGCCAGCAGCTCGACAGGGGACGGAAACACCATATATTTT. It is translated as CASSSTGDGNTIYF. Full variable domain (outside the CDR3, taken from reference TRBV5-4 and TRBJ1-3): ETGVTQSPTHLIKTRGQQVTLRCSSQSGHNTVSWYQQALGQGPQFIFQYYREEENGRGNFPPRFSGLQFPNYSSELNVNALELDDSALYLCASSSTGDGNTIYFGEGSWLTVV.

The DNA of the CDR3 is TGTGCCAGCAGCTCTAGGACAGGGGACGGCTACACCTTC. It specifies CASSSRTGDGYTF. This chain links TRBV7-8 with TRBJ1-2; 9 bases are a match to TRBD1. Trimming removed 4 bases from V and 8 bases from J; junction bases left unmatched: 5. The germline V gene encodes CDR1 SGHVS and CDR2 FQNEAQ. The CDR3 length is 13 residues.

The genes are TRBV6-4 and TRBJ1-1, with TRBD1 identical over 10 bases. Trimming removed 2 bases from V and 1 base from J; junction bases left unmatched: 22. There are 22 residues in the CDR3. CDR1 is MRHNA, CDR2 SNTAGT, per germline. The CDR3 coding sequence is TGTGCCAGCAGTGACCTCCGGGACAGGGGTTGGCAGTTGGAAGGATCGAACACTGAAGCTTTCTTT. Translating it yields CASSDLRDRGWQLEGSNTEAFF.

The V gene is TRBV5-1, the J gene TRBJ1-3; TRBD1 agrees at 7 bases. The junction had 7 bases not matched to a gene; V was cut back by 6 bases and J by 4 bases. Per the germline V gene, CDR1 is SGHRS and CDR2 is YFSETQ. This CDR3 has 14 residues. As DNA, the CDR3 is TGCGCCAGCAAGTTGACAGGGTACGGAAACACCATATATTTT. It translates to CASKLTGYGNTIYF.

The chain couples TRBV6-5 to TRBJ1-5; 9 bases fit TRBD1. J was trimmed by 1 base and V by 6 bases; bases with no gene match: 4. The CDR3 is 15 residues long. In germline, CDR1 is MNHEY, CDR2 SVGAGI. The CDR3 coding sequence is TGTGCCAGCAGCAACAGGGGGCCGAGCAATCAGCCCCAGCATTTT. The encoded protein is CASSNRGPSNQPQHF.

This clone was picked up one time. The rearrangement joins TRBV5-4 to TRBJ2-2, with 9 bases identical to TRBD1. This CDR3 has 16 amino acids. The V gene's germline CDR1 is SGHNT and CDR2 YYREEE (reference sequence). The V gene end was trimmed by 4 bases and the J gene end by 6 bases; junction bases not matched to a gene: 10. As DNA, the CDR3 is TGTGCCAGCAGCAGGACCGGGACAGGGCGGTCCGGGGAGCTGTTTTTT. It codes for CASSRTGTGRSGELFF.

The CDR3, as DNA: TGTGCCAGTCAAAGGGGGCATCCGGGACAGGCCTTTGAAGCTTTCTTT. Protein product: CASQRGHPGQAFEAFF. This sequence joins TRBV9 and TRBJ1-1; TRBD1 aligns across 8 bases. The junction had 19 bases not matched to a gene; V was cut back by 8 bases and J by 7 bases. CDR3 length: 16 residues. The germline gives CDR1 SGDLS, CDR2 YYNGEE.

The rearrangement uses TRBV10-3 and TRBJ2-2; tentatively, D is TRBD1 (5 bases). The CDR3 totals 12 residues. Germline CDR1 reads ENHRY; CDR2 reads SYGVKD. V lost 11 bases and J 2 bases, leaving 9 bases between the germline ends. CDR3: CAAQGNTGELFF. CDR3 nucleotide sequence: TGTGCCGCCCAGGGTAACACCGGGGAGCTGTTTTTT.

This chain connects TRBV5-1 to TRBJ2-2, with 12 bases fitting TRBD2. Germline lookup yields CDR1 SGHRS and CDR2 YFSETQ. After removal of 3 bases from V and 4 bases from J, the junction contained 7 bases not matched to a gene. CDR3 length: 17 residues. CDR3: CASSSGLAGLSTGELFF. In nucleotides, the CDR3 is TGCGCCAGCAGCTCGGGACTAGCGGGCTTGAGCACCGGGGAGCTGTTTTTT.

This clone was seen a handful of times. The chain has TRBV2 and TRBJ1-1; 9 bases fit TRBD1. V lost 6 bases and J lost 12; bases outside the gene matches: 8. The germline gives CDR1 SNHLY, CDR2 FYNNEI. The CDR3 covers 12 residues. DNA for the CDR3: TGTGCCAGCAGCTGGAGGACAGGGGAAACTTTCTTT. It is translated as CASSWRTGETFF.

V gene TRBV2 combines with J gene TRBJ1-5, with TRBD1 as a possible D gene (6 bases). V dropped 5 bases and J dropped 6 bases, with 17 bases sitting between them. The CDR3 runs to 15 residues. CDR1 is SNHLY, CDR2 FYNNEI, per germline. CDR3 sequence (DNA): TGTGCCAGCAGTCCCCGGACAGCTCGGGGTCAGCCCCAGCATTTT. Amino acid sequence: CASSPRTARGQPQHF.

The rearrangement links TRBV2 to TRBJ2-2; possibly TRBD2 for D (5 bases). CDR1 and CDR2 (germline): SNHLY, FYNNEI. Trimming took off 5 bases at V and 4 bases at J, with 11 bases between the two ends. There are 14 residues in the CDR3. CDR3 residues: CASSTGKITGELFF. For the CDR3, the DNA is TGTGCCAGCAGTACCGGGAAAATCACCGGGGAGCTGTTTTTT. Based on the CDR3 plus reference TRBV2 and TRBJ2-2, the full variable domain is EPEVTQTPSHQVTQMGQEVILRCVPISNHLYFYWYRQILGQKVEFLVSFYNNEISEKSEIFDDQFSVERPDGSNFTLKIRSTKLEDSAMYFCASSTGKITGELFFGEGSRLTVL.

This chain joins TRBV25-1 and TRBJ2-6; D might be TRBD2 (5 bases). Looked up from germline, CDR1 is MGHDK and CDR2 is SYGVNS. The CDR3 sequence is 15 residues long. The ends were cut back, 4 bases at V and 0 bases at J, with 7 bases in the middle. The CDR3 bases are TGTGCCAGCAGTGCGGGGTACTCTGGGGCCAACGTCCTGACTTTC. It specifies CASSAGYSGANVLTF.

The chain's CDR3 is CASSGDSAASRATQYF. The DNA for the CDR3 is TGCGCCAGCAGTGGGGACTCAGCGGCTTCCCGTGCGACCCAGTACTTC. J is TRBJ2-5 and V is TRBV10-1, with D maybe TRBD2 (6 bases). Trimming took off 4 bases at V and 7 bases at J, with 22 bases between the two ends. The CDR3 has 16 amino acids. The germline gives CDR1 WNHNN, CDR2 SYGVQD (reference sequence).

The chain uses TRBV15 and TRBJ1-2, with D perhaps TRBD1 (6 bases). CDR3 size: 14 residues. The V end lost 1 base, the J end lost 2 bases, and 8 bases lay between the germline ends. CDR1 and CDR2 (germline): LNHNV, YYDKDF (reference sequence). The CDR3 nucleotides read TGTGCCACCAGCAGAGTTGGACAGAACTATGGCTACACCTTC. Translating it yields CATSRVGQNYGYTF.

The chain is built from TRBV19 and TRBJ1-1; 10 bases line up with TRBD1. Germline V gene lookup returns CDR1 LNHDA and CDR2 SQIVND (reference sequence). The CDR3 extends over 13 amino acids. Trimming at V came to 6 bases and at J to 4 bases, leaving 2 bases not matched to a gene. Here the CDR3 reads CASRDRGTTEAFF. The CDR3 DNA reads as TGTGCCAGTAGGGACAGGGGGACCACTGAAGCTTTCTTT.

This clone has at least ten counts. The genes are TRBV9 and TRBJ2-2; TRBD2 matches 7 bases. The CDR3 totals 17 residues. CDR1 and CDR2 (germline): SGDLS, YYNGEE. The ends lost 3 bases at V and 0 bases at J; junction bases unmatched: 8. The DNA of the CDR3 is TGTGCCAGCAGCGCCACAAGCCGGGGGGCGAACACCGGGGAGCTGTTTTTT. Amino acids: CASSATSRGANTGELFF.

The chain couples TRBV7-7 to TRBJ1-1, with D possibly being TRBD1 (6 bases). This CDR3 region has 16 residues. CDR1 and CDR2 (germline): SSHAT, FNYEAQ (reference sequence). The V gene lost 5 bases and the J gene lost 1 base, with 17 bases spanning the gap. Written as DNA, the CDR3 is TGTGCCAGCAGCCCCTGGGGGCAGGGCAAGAACACTGAAGCTTTCTTT. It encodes CASSPWGQGKNTEAFF.

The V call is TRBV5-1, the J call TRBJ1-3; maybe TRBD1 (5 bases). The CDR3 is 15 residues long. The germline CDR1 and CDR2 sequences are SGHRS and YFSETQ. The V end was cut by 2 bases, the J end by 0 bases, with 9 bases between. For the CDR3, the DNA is TGCGCCAGCAGCTTAGGGGTTAACTCTGGAAACACCATATATTTT. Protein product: CASSLGVNSGNTIYF.

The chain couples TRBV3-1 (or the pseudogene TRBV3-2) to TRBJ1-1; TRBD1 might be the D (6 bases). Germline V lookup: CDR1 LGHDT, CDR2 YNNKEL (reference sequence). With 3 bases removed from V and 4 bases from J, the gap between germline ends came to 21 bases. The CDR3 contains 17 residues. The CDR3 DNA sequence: TGTGCCAGCAGCCACGTGGCAGGGGTCCGCGTCGGCACTGAAGCTTTCTTT. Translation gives CASSHVAGVRVGTEAFF.

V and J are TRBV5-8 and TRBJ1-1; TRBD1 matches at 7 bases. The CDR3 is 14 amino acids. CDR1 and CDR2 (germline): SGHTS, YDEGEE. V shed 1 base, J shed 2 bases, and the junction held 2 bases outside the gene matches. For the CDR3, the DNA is TGTGCCAGCAGCTTGAAGGGGGCTAACACTGAAGCTTTCTTT. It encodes CASSLKGANTEAFF.

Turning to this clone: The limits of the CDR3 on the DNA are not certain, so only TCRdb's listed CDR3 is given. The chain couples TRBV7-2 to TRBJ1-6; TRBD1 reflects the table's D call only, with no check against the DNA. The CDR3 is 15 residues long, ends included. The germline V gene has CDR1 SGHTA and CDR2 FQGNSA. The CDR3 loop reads CASSLSGQGNSPLHF.

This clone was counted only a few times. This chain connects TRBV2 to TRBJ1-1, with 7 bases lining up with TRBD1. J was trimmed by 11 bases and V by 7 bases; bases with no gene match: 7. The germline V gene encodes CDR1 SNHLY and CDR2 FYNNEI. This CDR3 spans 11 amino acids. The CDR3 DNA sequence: TGTGCCAGCAAGCGACAGGGATCCGCTTTCTTT. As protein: CASKRQGSAFF.

The CDR3 DNA reads as TGTGCCAGCAGTTATCGGGGGACCGGGGAGCTGTTTTTT. Encoded protein: CASSYRGTGELFF. The V and J genes are TRBV6-5 and TRBJ2-2; a weak D match, TRBD2 (6 bases). The V end was cut by 3 bases, the J end by 5 bases, with 7 bases between. Germline lookup yields CDR1 MNHEY and CDR2 SVGAGI. The CDR3 has 13 residues.